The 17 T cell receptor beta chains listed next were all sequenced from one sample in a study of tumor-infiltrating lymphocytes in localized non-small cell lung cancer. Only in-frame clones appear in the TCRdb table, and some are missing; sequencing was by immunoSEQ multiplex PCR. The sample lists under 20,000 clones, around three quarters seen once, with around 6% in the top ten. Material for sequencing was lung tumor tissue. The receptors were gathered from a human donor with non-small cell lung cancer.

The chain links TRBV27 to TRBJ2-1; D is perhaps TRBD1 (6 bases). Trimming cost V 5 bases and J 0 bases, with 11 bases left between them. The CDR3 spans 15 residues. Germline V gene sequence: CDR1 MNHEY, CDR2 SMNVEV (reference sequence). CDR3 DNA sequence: TGTGCCAGCAGTCCCCGCAGGGGCTCCTACAATGAGCAGTTCTTC. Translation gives CASSPRRGSYNEQFF.

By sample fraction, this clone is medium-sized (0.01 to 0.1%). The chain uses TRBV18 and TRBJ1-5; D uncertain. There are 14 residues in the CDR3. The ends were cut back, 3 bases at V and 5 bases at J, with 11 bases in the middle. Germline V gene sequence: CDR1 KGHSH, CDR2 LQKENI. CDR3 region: CASSPAVNDQPQHF. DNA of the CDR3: TGTGCCAGCTCACCCGCGGTGAACGATCAGCCCCAGCATTTT.

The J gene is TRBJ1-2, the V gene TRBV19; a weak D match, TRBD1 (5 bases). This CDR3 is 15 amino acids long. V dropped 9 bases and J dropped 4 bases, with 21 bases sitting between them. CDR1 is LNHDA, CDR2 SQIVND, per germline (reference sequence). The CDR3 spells CASRDRGGDSYGYTF. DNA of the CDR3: TGTGCCAGCCGGGACCGCGGGGGTGACAGCTATGGCTACACCTTC.

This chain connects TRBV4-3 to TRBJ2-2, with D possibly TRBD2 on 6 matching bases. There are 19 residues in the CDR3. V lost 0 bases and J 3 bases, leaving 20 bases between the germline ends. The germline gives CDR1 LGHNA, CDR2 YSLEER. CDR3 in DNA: TGCGCCAGCAGCCAAGAGGTCCCGGTAGCGGAACGATACACCGGGGAGCTGTTTTTT. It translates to CASSQEVPVAERYTGELFF.

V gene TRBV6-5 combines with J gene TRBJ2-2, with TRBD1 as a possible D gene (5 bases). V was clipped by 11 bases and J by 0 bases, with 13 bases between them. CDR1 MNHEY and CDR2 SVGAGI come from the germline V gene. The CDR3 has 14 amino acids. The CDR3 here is CAAGRQPNTGELFF. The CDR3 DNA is TGTGCCGCCGGCCGACAGCCGAACACCGGGGAGCTGTTTTTT.

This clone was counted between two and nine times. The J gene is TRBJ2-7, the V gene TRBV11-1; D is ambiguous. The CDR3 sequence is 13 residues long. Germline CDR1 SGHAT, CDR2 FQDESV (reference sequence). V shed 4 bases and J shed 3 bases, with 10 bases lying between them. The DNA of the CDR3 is TGTGCCAGCAGCTCCGGGCTCTTCTACGAGCAGTACTTC. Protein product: CASSSGLFYEQYF.

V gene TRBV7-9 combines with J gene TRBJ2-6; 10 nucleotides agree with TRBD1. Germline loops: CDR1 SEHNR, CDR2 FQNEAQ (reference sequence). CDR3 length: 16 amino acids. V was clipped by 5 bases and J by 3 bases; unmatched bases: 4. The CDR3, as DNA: TGTGCCAGCAGCCCTGACAGGGGGCTTGGGGCCAACGTCCTGACTTTC. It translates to CASSPDRGLGANVLTF.

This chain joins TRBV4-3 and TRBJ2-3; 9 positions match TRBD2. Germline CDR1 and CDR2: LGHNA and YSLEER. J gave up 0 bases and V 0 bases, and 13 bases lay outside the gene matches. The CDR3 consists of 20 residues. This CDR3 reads CASSQEATSGFTGSTDTQYF. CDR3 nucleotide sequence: TGCGCCAGCAGCCAAGAAGCGACTAGCGGTTTTACCGGTAGCACAGATACGCAGTATTTT.

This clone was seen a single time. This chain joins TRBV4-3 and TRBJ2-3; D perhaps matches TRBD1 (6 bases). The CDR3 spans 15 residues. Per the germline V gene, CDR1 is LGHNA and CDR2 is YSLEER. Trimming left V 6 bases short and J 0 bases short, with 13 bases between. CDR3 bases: TGCGCCAGCAGGGGGGCAGAACACAGCACAGATACGCAGTATTTT. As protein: CASRGAEHSTDTQYF.

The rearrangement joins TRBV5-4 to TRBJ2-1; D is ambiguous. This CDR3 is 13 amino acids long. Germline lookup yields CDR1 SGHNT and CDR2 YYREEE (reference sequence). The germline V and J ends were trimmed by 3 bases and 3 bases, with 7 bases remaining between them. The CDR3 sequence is CASSSPRYNEQFF. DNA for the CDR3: TGTGCCAGCAGCTCCCCACGCTACAATGAGCAGTTCTTC.

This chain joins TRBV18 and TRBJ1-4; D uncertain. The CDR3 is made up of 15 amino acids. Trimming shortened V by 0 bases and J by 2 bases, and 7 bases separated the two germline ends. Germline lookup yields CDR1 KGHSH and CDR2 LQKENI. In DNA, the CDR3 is TGTGCCAGCTCACCACCAGCCGGGACTAATGAAAAACTGTTTTTT. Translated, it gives CASSPPAGTNEKLFF.

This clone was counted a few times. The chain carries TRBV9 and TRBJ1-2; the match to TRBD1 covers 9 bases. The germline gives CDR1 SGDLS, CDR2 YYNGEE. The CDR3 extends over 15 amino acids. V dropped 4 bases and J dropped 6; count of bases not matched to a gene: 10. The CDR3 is CASSPGRDRVDGYTF. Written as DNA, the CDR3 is TGTGCCAGCAGCCCTGGCCGGGACAGGGTTGATGGCTACACCTTC.

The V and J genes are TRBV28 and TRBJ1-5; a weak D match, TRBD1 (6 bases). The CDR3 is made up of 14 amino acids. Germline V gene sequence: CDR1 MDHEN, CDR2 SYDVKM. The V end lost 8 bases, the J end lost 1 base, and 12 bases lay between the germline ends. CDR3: CASWDIGSNQPQHF. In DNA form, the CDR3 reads TGTGCCAGCTGGGACATTGGAAGCAATCAGCCCCAGCATTTT.

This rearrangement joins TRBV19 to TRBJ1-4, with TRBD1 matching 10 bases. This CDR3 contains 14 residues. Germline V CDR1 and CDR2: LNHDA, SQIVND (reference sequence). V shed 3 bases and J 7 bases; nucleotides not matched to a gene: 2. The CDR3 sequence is CASSIGTGAEKLFF. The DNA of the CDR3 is TGTGCCAGTAGTATCGGGACAGGGGCTGAAAAACTGTTTTTT.

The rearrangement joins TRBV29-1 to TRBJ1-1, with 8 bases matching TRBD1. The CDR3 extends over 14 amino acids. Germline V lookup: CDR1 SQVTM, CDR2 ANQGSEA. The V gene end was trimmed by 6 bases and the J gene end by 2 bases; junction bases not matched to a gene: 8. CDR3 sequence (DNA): TGCAGCGTAACCGGGACAGGTCTTAACACTGAAGCTTTCTTT. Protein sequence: CSVTGTGLNTEAFF.

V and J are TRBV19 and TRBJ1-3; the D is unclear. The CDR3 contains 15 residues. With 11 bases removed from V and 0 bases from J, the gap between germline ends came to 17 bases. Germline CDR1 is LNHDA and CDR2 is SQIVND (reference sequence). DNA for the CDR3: TGTGCCGATAAGGAAACGGATTGCTCTGGAAACACCATATATTTT. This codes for CADKETDCSGNTIYF.

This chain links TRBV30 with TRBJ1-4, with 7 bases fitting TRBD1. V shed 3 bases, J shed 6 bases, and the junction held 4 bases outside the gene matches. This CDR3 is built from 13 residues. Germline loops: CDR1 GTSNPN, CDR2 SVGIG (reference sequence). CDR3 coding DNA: TGTGCCTGGAGACGACAGGGAGATGAAAAACTGTTTTTT. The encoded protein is CAWRRQGDEKLFF.